These 25 T cell receptor beta chains came from one sample sequenced in a study of T-cell reconstitution after alpha-beta-depleted transplantation in children. Researchers prepared the TCRbeta library using unique molecular identifiers, the study reports. Each CDR3 protein gets one entry after TCRdb re-called the PCR reads with MiXCR. The data show 300,000 to 400,000 distinct CDR3 sequences, 23% seen once. The specimen was PBMCs, mostly from graft donor cells, collected 180 days after TCRalphabeta/CD19-depleted stem cell transplant. Receptor source: a male patient younger than 18 who had a stem cell transplant for acute lymphoblastic leukemia, so the T cells may come from the graft donor.

This clonotype was seen a handful of times. V and J are TRBV12-5 and TRBJ2-7; D is uncertain. V lost 4 bases, J lost 3 bases, and 22 bases lay in between. The germline gives CDR1 LGHNT, CDR2 FRNRAP. The CDR3 is 17 residues long. The CDR3 region has the DNA TGTGCTAGTGGTTCCTACGATCCAAGGGTAGTTGGCTACGAGCAGTACTTC. Its protein product is CASGSYDPRVVGYEQYF.

This clonotype was observed many times. The V gene is TRBV10-3, the J gene TRBJ2-7; 8 bases are a match to TRBD1. CDR1 is ENHRY, CDR2 SYGVKD, per germline. The CDR3 length is 17 residues. V was clipped by 6 bases and J by 3 bases; unmatched bases: 16. CDR3 residues: CAIRIDPGTGDFYEQYF. CDR3 nucleotides: TGTGCCATCAGAATCGACCCCGGGACAGGAGATTTCTACGAGCAGTACTTC.

In its sample, this clonotype was seen a few times. The chain couples TRBV20-1 to TRBJ2-5, with 9 nucleotides matching TRBD2. With 3 bases clipped from V and 6 bases from J, the junction kept 8 bases outside the gene matches. The CDR3 has 14 amino acids. Germline V gene lookup returns CDR1 DFQATT and CDR2 SNEGSKA (reference sequence). Here the CDR3 DNA reads TGCAGTGCTAGGCCGGGGCTAGCGGGGCAGACCCAGTACTTC. This sequence encodes CSARPGLAGQTQYF.

This clonotype was seen a few times. The chain employs TRBV10-3 and TRBJ2-7, with 12 positions matching TRBD2. CDR1 ENHRY and CDR2 SYGVKD come from the germline V gene. J gave up 0 bases and V 7 bases, and 1 base lay outside the gene matches. CDR3 length: 14 residues. The CDR3 region is CAIKTSGSSYEQYF. CDR3 in DNA: TGTGCCATCAAGACTAGCGGGAGCTCCTACGAGCAGTACTTC.

This clonotype was recorded a few times. The chain is built from TRBV24-1 and TRBJ1-1; TRBD1 is a possible D gene (5 bases). The V end was cut by 4 bases, the J end by 0 bases, with 8 bases between. CDR1 is KGHDR and CDR2 is SFDVKD in the germline V gene. CDR3 length equals 14 residues. CDR3 DNA sequence: TGTGCCACCAGTGACGTACAGGTGAACACTGAAGCTTTCTTT. It is translated as CATSDVQVNTEAFF.

Only one count was recorded for this clonotype. V and J are TRBV7-3 and TRBJ2-1; perhaps TRBD1 as D (5 bases). V dropped 0 bases and J dropped 5 bases, with 5 bases sitting between them. CDR1 and CDR2 from the germline V gene are SGHTA and FQGTGA. The length of the CDR3 is 13 residues. DNA for the CDR3: TGTGCCAGCAGCTTAACCAGGGACAATGAGCAGTTCTTC. As protein: CASSLTRDNEQFF.

This clonotype showed up just a few times. The chain employs TRBV18 and TRBJ2-7; D may be TRBD1 (6 bases). From germline, CDR1 is KGHSH and CDR2 LQKENI. V was pared by 3 bases and J by 0 bases, with 18 bases between. This CDR3 is 17 amino acids long. CDR3 bases: TGTGCCAGCTCACCTTCCCGCAGGGGAACGAGCTCCTACGAGCAGTACTTC. It translates to CASSPSRRGTSSYEQYF.

The chain couples TRBV18 to TRBJ2-3; 10 nucleotides match TRBD2. Germline-derived CDR1 and CDR2 are KGHSH and LQKENI. V dropped 3 bases and J dropped 0; count of bases not matched to a gene: 9. This CDR3 spans 18 amino acids. The CDR3 DNA reads as TGTGCCAGCTCACCGAAACTAGCGGGGCGACATAGCACAGATACGCAGTATTTT. Protein product: CASSPKLAGRHSTDTQYF. The whole variable domain, filled in from reference TRBV18 and TRBJ2-3, reads NAGVMQNPRHLVRRRGQEARLRCSPMKGHSHVYWYRQLPEEGLKFMVYLQKENIIDESGMPKERFSAEFPKEGPSILRIQQVVRGDSAAYFCASSPKLAGRHSTDTQYFGPGTRLTVL.

This clonotype was counted many times. The V and J genes are TRBV12-3 or TRBV12-4 and TRBJ2-7, with TRBD1 identical over 8 bases. The CDR3 extends over 15 amino acids. V was clipped by 2 bases and J by 1 base; unmatched bases: 4. The CDR3 DNA reads as TGTGCCAGCAGTTTAAGGGACAGGATATCCTACGAGCAGTACTTC. It translates to CASSLRDRISYEQYF.

This clonotype was seen many times. The V and J genes are TRBV5-1 and TRBJ2-1; D remains unclear. The CDR3 is 12 amino acids. Germline V gene sequence: CDR1 SGHRS, CDR2 YFSETQ. V shed 6 bases and J shed 4 bases, with 8 bases lying between them. The CDR3: CASTRSYNEQFF. As DNA, the CDR3 is TGCGCCAGCACCCGTTCTTACAATGAGCAGTTCTTC.

This chain uses TRBV5-1 with TRBJ1-2, with D perhaps matching TRBD1 (6 bases). Germline V gives CDR1 SGHRS, CDR2 YFSETQ. The V and J ends lost 1 base and 7 bases respectively, with 14 bases between them. The CDR3 is 14 amino acids. The CDR3 DNA reads as TGCGCCAGCAGCTTGCCCGGGGCAGGGGCTGGCTACACCTTC. This codes for CASSLPGAGAGYTF.

This clonotype was observed a few times. The chain employs TRBV20-1 and TRBJ2-3; D not resolved. Germline CDR1 and CDR2: DFQATT and SNEGSKA (reference sequence). The CDR3 runs to 12 residues. Trimming stripped 3 bases from V and 2 bases from J, with 6 bases between. The CDR3 coding sequence is TGCAGTGCTAGTGTCGCCACAGATACGCAGTATTTT. This encodes CSASVATDTQYF.

V gene TRBV11-2 combines with J gene TRBJ2-5, with D uncertain. Germline loops: CDR1 SGHAT, CDR2 FQNNGV. V lost 3 bases and J lost 5, with 13 bases in between. The CDR3 sequence is 14 residues long. CDR3 amino acids: CASSLLTDGETQYF. The CDR3, as DNA: TGTGCCAGCAGCTTGTTAACAGACGGGGAGACCCAGTACTTC.

This clonotype was picked up many times. The rearrangement links TRBV7-8 to TRBJ2-1; possible D gene TRBD1, 5 bases. V was cut by 2 bases and J by 0 bases, with 11 bases left in between. The CDR3 consists of 16 residues. CDR1 is SGHVS, CDR2 FQNEAQ, per germline. The CDR3 spells CASSLMVTVSYNEQFF. CDR3 DNA: TGTGCCAGCAGCTTAATGGTGACAGTCTCCTACAATGAGCAGTTCTTC. Full variable domain (outside the CDR3, taken from reference TRBV7-8 and TRBJ2-1): GAGVSQSPRYKVAKRGQDVALRCDPISGHVSLFWYQQALGQGPEFLTYFQNEAQLDKSGLPSDRFFAERPEGSVSTLKIQRTQQEDSAVYLCASSLMVTVSYNEQFFGPGTRLTVL.

This clonotype was detected a few times. The CDR3 spells CASSPPVPGLAGGRFSYEQYF. The CDR3 DNA follows: TGCGCCAGCAGCCCCCCCGTTCCGGGACTAGCGGGAGGAAGGTTCTCCTACGAGCAGTACTTC. The chain joins TRBV4-1 to TRBJ2-7, with 15 bases identical to TRBD2. CDR1 and CDR2 (germline): MGHRA, YSYEKL. The CDR3 sequence is 21 residues long. J gave up 0 bases and V 4 bases, and 16 bases lay outside the gene matches.

The chain employs TRBV24-1 and TRBJ2-4, with 7 bases matching TRBD2. V lost 2 bases, J lost 7 bases, and 7 bases stayed unmatched. CDR1 and CDR2 (germline): KGHDR, SFDVKD. CDR3 size: 15 residues. The CDR3 loop reads CATSDWDSRGNIQYF. The CDR3 DNA reads TGTGCCACCAGTGATTGGGACTCGCGGGGGAACATTCAGTACTTC.

The chain combines TRBV20-1 with TRBJ2-5; TRBD1 aligns across 7 bases. Trimming took 4 bases from V and 0 from J; bases not matched to a gene: 11. Germline V gives CDR1 DFQATT, CDR2 SNEGSKA (reference sequence). The CDR3 is made up of 16 amino acids. The CDR3 reads CSANEPAGGYQETQYF. The CDR3 bases are TGCAGTGCTAATGAGCCGGCAGGGGGATACCAAGAGACCCAGTACTTC.

The V gene is TRBV18, the J gene TRBJ2-5; no clear D. CDR1 and CDR2 from the germline V gene are KGHSH and LQKENI. The CDR3 sequence is 13 residues long. Trimming stripped 1 base from V and 2 bases from J, with 5 bases between. The CDR3 sequence: CASSPLKQETQYF. The DNA for the CDR3 is TGTGCCAGCTCACCACTTAAGCAAGAGACCCAGTACTTC.

The rearrangement joins TRBV24-1 to TRBJ2-3, with 7 positions matching TRBD1. CDR3 length equals 14 residues. Germline V gene lookup returns CDR1 KGHDR and CDR2 SFDVKD. V was clipped by 4 bases and J by 3 bases; unmatched bases: 3. In DNA form, the CDR3 reads TGTGCCACCAGTGAACCGGGACAGACAGATACGCAGTATTTT. It encodes CATSEPGQTDTQYF.

Only a few counts were recorded for this clonotype. The V gene is TRBV4-1, the J gene TRBJ2-3, with no clear D. The CDR3 consists of 14 residues. Germline lookup yields CDR1 MGHRA and CDR2 YSYEKL. The ends were cut back, 1 base at V and 2 bases at J, with 7 bases in the middle. CDR3 in amino acids: CASSQVGDTDTQYF. The CDR3 coding sequence is TGCGCCAGCAGCCAAGTTGGTGACACAGATACGCAGTATTTT.

In nucleotides, the CDR3 is TGTGCCAGCTCAATCAGGACAGGGGGCGACGGCTACACCTTC. This codes for CASSIRTGGDGYTF. The chain recombines TRBV18 with TRBJ1-2, with 11 positions matching TRBD1. This CDR3 spans 14 amino acids. Germline assignment: CDR1 KGHSH and CDR2 LQKENI. Trimming cost V 5 bases and J 8 bases; bases outside gene matches: 7.

There are a few counts of this clonotype. V and J are TRBV15 and TRBJ2-7; D unresolved. The CDR3 has 15 amino acids. Germline V gives CDR1 LNHNV, CDR2 YYDKDF (reference sequence). V lost 0 bases to trimming and J lost 4 bases, with 13 bases between them. Here the CDR3 reads CATSRDRTNQYEQYF. CDR3 in DNA: TGTGCCACCAGCAGAGATCGGACCAACCAATACGAGCAGTACTTC.

The chain carries TRBV5-1 and TRBJ2-2, with 10 bases fitting TRBD2. CDR3 length: 16 residues. Germline V gives CDR1 SGHRS, CDR2 YFSETQ. Losses at the gene ends were 5 bases for V and 0 bases for J; bases not matched to a gene: 4. CDR3 bases: TGCGCCAGCAGTTTAGCGGGAGGAACGAACACCGGGGAGCTGTTTTTT. Translated: CASSLAGGTNTGELFF.

There are many counts of this clonotype. This sequence joins TRBV5-1 and TRBJ2-1; TRBD2 might be the D (5 bases). V shed 4 bases and J shed 3 bases, with 20 bases lying between them. This CDR3 spans 17 amino acids. CDR1 SGHRS and CDR2 YFSETQ come from the germline V gene. The CDR3 region has the DNA TGCGCCAGCAGCCCCTTAGCGAACGGGAAGCTCTACAATGAGCAGTTCTTC. Residues: CASSPLANGKLYNEQFF.

The chain carries TRBV12-3 or TRBV12-4 and TRBJ2-3; D ambiguous. The CDR3 is made up of 11 amino acids. The germline V and J ends were trimmed by 7 bases and 6 bases, with 8 bases remaining between them. The CDR3 DNA follows: TGTGCCAGCACCTTGGGGGATACGCAGTATTTT. It encodes CASTLGDTQYF.